Sequencing of this TCR beta chain was carried out in a study of molecular identifiers for immune sequencing clone quantification. Study summary: The replicate experiment used RNA from roughly 20,000 or 100,000 naive CD8 cells. This RNA was split into five aliquots, and four of them were sequenced. Findings and caveats of the study: Detection of one spiked Jurkat cell's TCR RNA reportedly worked in more than 850,000 naive cells.

The bulk TCR libraries were made with methods described before and with listed TCR primers. TCRdb re-analysed the PCR reads in MiXCR, keeping a single row per CDR3 protein. This sample carries about 35,000 distinct CDR3 sequences, under 20% of them seen once, and the ten largest clones take less than 1.2%. This clonotype was seen more than once but under ten times. Its antigen is unidentified. One end of the junction does not line up with germline, which may come from a read error. CD8+CD4-CCR7+CD45RA+ sorting gave the naive CD8 T cells. The sample was naive CD8+ T cells from blood, with Jurkat cell RNA spiked in. Subset given: FACS-sorted CD8+CD4-CCR7+CD45RA+ naive T cells. The sequence came from a human donor in good health. Some libraries in this study had Jurkat cell RNA spiked in.

The CDR3 loop reads CARSTGWDEQYF. CDR3 nucleotides: TGTGCCCGGAGTACAGGTTGGGACGAGCAGTACTTC. The rearrangement links TRBV30 to TRBJ2-7; a weak D match, TRBD1 (5 bases). Germline V lookup: CDR1 GTSNPN, CDR2 SVGIG (reference sequence). This CDR3 is built from 12 residues.